This T cell receptor beta chain appears in the sequencing data of a study of OX40 agonist ivuxolimab in advanced cancers. Study at large: Partial responses occurred in Three dose-escalation patients, one with hepatocellular carcinoma and two with cutaneous melanoma. The study, taken as a whole, reports: The average count of expanded clones was higher among CD8+ T cells than among CD4+.

Germline assignment: CDR1 LNHNV and CDR2 YYDKDF (reference sequence). Germline trimming cut 5 bases from V and 2 bases from J; bases unmatched to any gene: 4. The CDR3 runs 15 residues. With respect to this clone: Its antigen is unidentified.

Some clones are missing from TCRdb's copy, which holds only in-frame ones; the method was immunoSEQ multiplex PCR. This table has 13,000 or so clones, 82% appearing once. The chain uses TRBV15 and TRBJ2-7; TRBD2 matches 12 bases. Sequencing used CD4+ or CD8+ T cells sorted from blood, obtained in a trial of the OX40 agonist ivuxolimab. The clonotype comes from an adult with an advanced solid tumor such as melanoma, head and neck, liver or kidney cancer. The CDR3 DNA reads TGTGCCACCAGCGCCCGACTAGCGGGAGCCTACGAGCAGTACTTC. Its protein is CATSARLAGAYEQYF.